Below, 26 T cell receptor beta chains from the same sample are listed, as sequenced in a study of shared clonotypes between healthy human individuals. Clones were sequenced by immunoSEQ multiplex PCR, and TCRdb holds only the in-frame ones, with some missing. The table has some 1 million clones, roughly 70% seen once. What was sequenced was memory CD4+ T cells sorted from blood. The subset is: CD45RA-negative fraction. These receptors originate from a man between 18 and 29 years old in good health.

V and J are TRBV28 and TRBJ1-6; the D gene is possibly TRBD1 (5 bases). CDR1 is MDHEN, CDR2 SYDVKM, per germline. The CDR3 length is 14 residues. Between the trimmed V and J ends, which lost 5 bases and 4 bases, there was a span of 9 bases. CDR3 in amino acids: CASSTTGYNSPLHF. In DNA, the CDR3 is TGTGCCAGCAGTACTACAGGTTATAATTCACCCCTCCACTTT.

The chain carries TRBV27 and TRBJ2-1, with TRBD1 matching over 12 bases. The germline V gene has CDR1 MNHEY and CDR2 SMNVEV (reference sequence). The junction had 2 bases not matched to a gene; V was cut back by 4 bases and J by 4 bases. The CDR3 totals 15 residues. This CDR3 is CASSWGQGAYNEQFF. The CDR3, as DNA: TGTGCCAGCAGTTGGGGACAGGGGGCGTACAATGAGCAGTTCTTC.

The genes are TRBV19 and TRBJ2-3, with 7 positions matching TRBD2. V was pared by 7 bases and J by 1 base, with 11 bases of the junction left unmatched. This CDR3 contains 16 residues. CDR1 and CDR2 from the germline V gene are LNHDA and SQIVND (reference sequence). The CDR3 DNA sequence: TGTGCCAGTACTCAACGGAGGGCGGGGGGCACAGATACGCAGTATTTT. Translation: CASTQRRAGGTDTQYF. The variable domain in full, completed from reference TRBV19 and TRBJ2-3, reads DGGITQSPKYLFRKEGQNVTLSCEQNLNHDAMYWYRQDPGQGLRLIYYSQIVNDFQKGDIAEGYSVSREKKESFPLTVTSAQKNPTAFYLCASTQRRAGGTDTQYFGPGTRLTVL.

This clone was found a few times. Other DNA sequences in the same sample also yield this CDR3. This sequence joins TRBV12-5 and TRBJ2-3; no definite D call. This CDR3 is 11 amino acids long. Germline CDR1 is LGHNT and CDR2 is FRNRAP. The V and J ends lost 4 bases and 4 bases respectively, with 3 bases between them. This chain's CDR3 is CASGSSDTQYF. CDR3 DNA sequence: TGTGCTAGTGGTTCTTCAGATACGCAGTATTTT.

The rearrangement joins TRBV25-1 to TRBJ2-1; no definite D call. The CDR3 covers 14 residues. V gave up 4 bases and J gave up 1 base, with 8 bases separating them. CDR1 and CDR2 (germline): MGHDK, SYGVNS. CDR3 nucleotide sequence: TGTGCCAGCAGTGCTAGGGCGTCCTACAATGAGCAGTTCTTC. Its translation is CASSARASYNEQFF.

There are a few counts of this clone. The J gene is TRBJ1-1, the V gene TRBV7-2; 8 bases align to TRBD1. CDR3 size: 15 residues. Germline trimming cut 0 bases from V and 2 bases from J; bases unmatched to any gene: 2. CDR1 is SGHTA and CDR2 is FQGNSA in the germline V gene. This CDR3 reads CASSLATGVNTEAFF. The CDR3 DNA reads as TGTGCCAGCAGCTTAGCGACAGGGGTCAACACTGAAGCTTTCTTT.

As concerns this clone: At the DNA level, this CDR3 is encoded by other sequences in the same sample as well. The rearrangement uses TRBV7-2 and TRBJ2-2; tentative D call: TRBD2 (5 bases). This CDR3 has 15 amino acids. Trimming stripped 4 bases from V and 1 base from J, with 10 bases between. Germline assignment: CDR1 SGHTA and CDR2 FQGNSA. CDR3 DNA sequence: TGTGCCAGCAGCTCGGATACTAGGAACACCGGGGAGCTGTTTTTT. Translation gives CASSSDTRNTGELFF.

The rearrangement joins TRBV11-2 to TRBJ1-2, with D possibly TRBD1 on 5 matching bases. Germline V CDR1 and CDR2: SGHAT, FQNNGV. This CDR3 region has 15 residues. Deletions cut 6 bases from V and 4 bases from J, with 18 bases between. CDR3 nucleotide sequence: TGTGCCAGCAGGCTAACAGGATCCCATGGCTATGGCTACACCTTC. Protein product: CASRLTGSHGYGYTF.

V and J are TRBV5-8 and TRBJ2-7, with 10 bases aligning to TRBD1. This CDR3 is 14 amino acids long. The V segment lost 7 bases and the J segment 2 bases; nucleotides outside the gene matches: 6. The V gene's germline CDR1 is SGHTS and CDR2 YDEGEE. The CDR3 sequence: CASGRDRGPYEQYF. The CDR3 coding sequence is TGTGCCAGCGGTCGAGACAGGGGGCCCTACGAGCAGTACTTC.

This clone was observed a few times. This same CDR3 is encoded by further DNA sequences in the sample. The gene calls are TRBV5-1 and TRBJ1-6; D uncertain. V lost 0 bases and J 5 bases, leaving 6 bases between the germline ends. Looked up from germline, CDR1 is SGHRS and CDR2 is YFSETQ. This CDR3 spans 14 amino acids. This chain's CDR3 is CASSLVTDNSPLHF. CDR3 DNA sequence: TGCGCCAGCAGCTTGGTAACAGATAATTCACCCCTCCACTTT. The whole variable domain, remainder taken from reference TRBV5-1 and TRBJ1-6, is KAGVTQTPRYLIKTRGQQVTLSCSPISGHRSVSWYQQTPGQGLQFLFEYFSETQRNKGNFPGRFSGRQFSNSRSEMNVSTLELGDSALYLCASSLVTDNSPLHFGNGTRLTVT.

The chain links TRBV5-4 to TRBJ2-2; D might be TRBD2 (7 bases). CDR1 is SGHNT and CDR2 is YYREEE in the germline V gene (reference sequence). This CDR3 has 14 residues. V was clipped by 4 bases and J by 3 bases, with 10 bases between them. The DNA for the CDR3 is TGTGCCAGCAGCAAAGGGGGGGACACCGGGGAGCTGTTTTTT. Translated: CASSKGGDTGELFF.

This sequence joins TRBV6-4 and TRBJ2-1, with 11 positions matching TRBD2. The CDR3 runs 18 residues. Germline V CDR1 and CDR2: MRHNA, SNTAGT. With V trimmed by 3 bases and J by 0 bases, 7 bases remained unmatched. CDR3 DNA: TGTGCCAGCAGTGAGGGACTAGCGGCCTTGAGCTCCTACAATGAGCAGTTCTTC. This translates into CASSEGLAALSSYNEQFF.

The V and J genes are TRBV19 and TRBJ1-2; TRBD1 might be the D (6 bases). Germline-derived CDR1 and CDR2 are LNHDA and SQIVND (reference sequence). This CDR3 comprises 15 residues. Trimming took off 1 base at V and 4 bases at J, with 13 bases between the two ends. The CDR3 is CASSIGQASPYGYTF. Written as DNA, the CDR3 is TGTGCCAGTAGTATAGGACAGGCGAGCCCCTATGGCTACACCTTC.

The chain links TRBV11-2 to TRBJ2-7; TRBD1 agrees at 8 bases. CDR3 size: 14 residues. The germline CDR1 and CDR2 sequences are SGHAT and FQNNGV. After removal of 4 bases from V and 3 bases from J, the junction contained 5 bases not matched to a gene. DNA for the CDR3: TGTGCCAGCAGCTACACGACAGGGGTCTACGAGCAGTACTTC. This codes for CASSYTTGVYEQYF.

This clone was seen only a few times. The chain carries TRBV19 and TRBJ1-1; 8 nucleotides match TRBD1. There are 13 residues in the CDR3. Germline V gene sequence: CDR1 LNHDA, CDR2 SQIVND (reference sequence). V shed 3 bases, J shed 5 bases, and the junction held 2 bases outside the gene matches. CDR3 DNA: TGTGCCAGTAGTATGCAGGGGGCGACTGAAGCTTTCTTT. Encoded protein: CASSMQGATEAFF.

About this clone itself: This clone may be a read error of a much larger clone one base away. The J gene is TRBJ2-6, the V gene TRBV7-3; D gene unclear. Germline loops: CDR1 SGHTA, CDR2 FQGTGA. CDR3 size: 15 residues. V shed 0 bases and J shed 0 bases, with 3 bases lying between them. The DNA for the CDR3 is TGTGCCAGCAGCTTAACGCGCTCTGGGGCCAACGTCCTGACTTTC. Translation gives CASSLTRSGANVLTF.

The chain uses TRBV7-8 and TRBJ2-1, with 12 bases identical to TRBD2. CDR3 length: 17 amino acids. Germline loops: CDR1 SGHVS, CDR2 FQNEAQ. V gave up 2 bases and J gave up 9 bases; unmatched junction bases: 11. The CDR3 DNA sequence: TGTGCCAGCAGCTTAATCTGGACTAGCGGGAATCGGGGTGAGCAGTTCTTC. This translates into CASSLIWTSGNRGEQFF.

The table lists this clone with a few counts. The chain has TRBV7-6 and TRBJ1-2; D unclear. V was trimmed by 5 bases and J by 8 bases, leaving 24 bases between them. The germline V gene has CDR1 SGHVS and CDR2 FNYEAQ. This CDR3 spans 16 amino acids. CDR3 DNA sequence: TGTGCCAGCAGCCTCGGTGCGGACGGCTCCCCTGGCGGCTACACCTTC. It translates to CASSLGADGSPGGYTF.

This clone was picked up a small number of times. The V and J genes are TRBV2 and TRBJ1-6, with D possibly matching TRBD1 (6 bases). The V end was cut by 4 bases, the J end by 9 bases, with 13 bases between. CDR1 and CDR2 from the germline V gene are SNHLY and FYNNEI. The CDR3 loop spans 14 amino acids. The CDR3 reads CASSVQGVVSPLHF. Written as DNA, the CDR3 is TGTGCCAGCAGTGTACAGGGAGTGGTTTCACCCCTCCACTTT.

The CDR3 DNA sequence: TGTGCCAGCATTCAGCCGGGATCCTACGAGCAGTACTTC. Its protein is CASIQPGSYEQYF. This chain connects TRBV28 to TRBJ2-7; D might be TRBD2 (5 bases). V lost 7 bases to trimming and J lost 1 base, with 11 bases between them. Germline lookup yields CDR1 MDHEN and CDR2 SYDVKM. This CDR3 spans 13 amino acids. The full variable domain, in which reference TRBV28 and TRBJ2-7 provide the parts outside the CDR3, is DVKVTQSSRYLVKRTGEKVFLECVQDMDHENMFWYRQDPGLGLRLIYFSYDVKMKEKGDIPEGYSVSREKKERFSLILESASTNQTSMYLCASIQPGSYEQYFGPGTRLTVT.

This clone appeared once. The chain has TRBV21-1 and TRBJ2-2; the table assigns TRBD1, which was not confirmed against the DNA. TRBV21-1 is marked as a pseudogene. The CDR3 is made up of 19 amino acids. The CDR3 DNA follows: TGTGCCAGCAGCCGGCAGGGTTATCAGGCAGGGGTAGAAACCGGGGAGCTGTTTTTT. This sequence encodes CASSRQGYQAGVETGELFF.

Comment on this clone: This specimen includes other DNA sequences encoding the same CDR3. The chain uses TRBV18 and TRBJ1-1; TRBD1 is a possible D gene (6 bases). From germline, CDR1 is KGHSH and CDR2 LQKENI. V was trimmed by 4 bases and J by 1 base, leaving 7 bases between them. CDR3 length: 13 residues. The CDR3 nucleotides are TGTGCCAGCTCACGGGACAAGAACACTGAAGCTTTCTTT. This sequence encodes CASSRDKNTEAFF.

This clone was detected only a few times. Other DNA sequences from this sample encode an identical CDR3 as well. This sequence joins TRBV28 and TRBJ2-1, with 11 bases aligning to TRBD2. Germline V gives CDR1 MDHEN, CDR2 SYDVKM. The CDR3 consists of 15 residues. With 4 bases clipped from V and 6 bases from J, the junction kept 5 bases outside the gene matches. Written as DNA, the CDR3 is TGTGCCAGCAGTTCATTAGCGGGAGGGCCCAATGAGCAGTTCTTC. Translated: CASSSLAGGPNEQFF.

The chain employs TRBV7-8 and TRBJ2-5; the match to TRBD1 covers 7 bases. Germline V gene lookup returns CDR1 SGHVS and CDR2 FQNEAQ. Unmatched junction bases numbered 13, after V lost 1 base and J lost 5 bases. The CDR3 totals 17 residues. The CDR3 DNA is TGTGCCAGCAGCTTAGGCAGTGACAGGGAAGTGAGGGAGACCCAGTACTTC. It translates to CASSLGSDREVRETQYF.

The chain is built from TRBV5-1 and TRBJ2-2; D unclear. The CDR3 runs to 16 residues. Germline CDR1 is SGHRS and CDR2 is YFSETQ. V was trimmed by 5 bases and J by 2 bases, leaving 16 bases between them. CDR3 DNA sequence: TGCGCCAGCAGTTACTTCCGGCCTCCTAACACCGGGGAGCTGTTTTTT. Residues: CASSYFRPPNTGELFF.

The chain couples TRBV28 to TRBJ1-1; the D is unclear. The CDR3 has 15 amino acids. Trimming cost V 2 bases and J 0 bases, with 10 bases left between them. Germline V gives CDR1 MDHEN, CDR2 SYDVKM. The CDR3 region is CASSLNRPMNTEAFF. The CDR3 nucleotides are TGTGCCAGCAGTTTAAACAGACCGATGAACACTGAAGCTTTCTTT.